This T cell receptor (beta chain) is drawn from a study of T cell responses to AZD1222 COVID-19 vaccine. Study-level findings and limits: Repertoire sampling occurred only after the peak T cell response. Vaccine-associated CD4 TCRs spanned spike, dominant at 160-218 and 743-854. Donors were chiefly white British, with a greater number of females, and clonal diversity was perhaps underestimated. After two AZD1222 doses, spike-specific TCR breadth and depth rose versus day 0.

For this clone: Antigen: not known.

V was clipped by 5 bases and J by 6 bases, with 17 bases between them. The CDR3 sequence is 15 residues long. The germline CDR1 and CDR2 sequences are SGHVS and FNYEAQ. Measured with immunoSEQ multiplex PCR; TCRdb has only the in-frame clones, and not every one. The table records approximately 50,000 clones, around 85% of them present only once. The sample was peripheral blood, taken 28 days after the second AZD1222 dose. The rearrangement links TRBV7-6 to TRBJ2-4, with D perhaps TRBD1 or TRBD2 (5 bases each). This receptor was taken from an adult who received the AZD1222 COVID-19 vaccine. Written as DNA, the CDR3 is TGTGCCAGCAGCCCCGACCCGGGACGGGTAAACATTCAGTACTTC. It translates to CASSPDPGRVNIQYF.